This TCR beta chain appears in the sequencing data of a study of blood T cell repertoires in COVID-19. As for the study in general: Samples representing acute and convalescent COVID-19 were sourced from the United States, Italy and Spain. Sources were T cells, B-cell-depleted T cells, or PBMCs; the material itself was cDNA or gDNA.

Losses at the gene ends were 0 bases for V and 2 bases for J; bases not matched to a gene: 10. This CDR3 comprises 17 residues. In germline, CDR1 is SGHRS, CDR2 YFSETQ. Original analysis: Amplifying reference gene primers gave estimates of nucleated cell counts. Here immunoSEQ multiplex PCR was the method, and the copy in TCRdb shows in-frame clones only, minus some. Clone size and V and J calls were adopted from that table, with D and trimming inferred from the DNA. Among around 320,000 clones listed, nearly 90% were seen once. The cohort comprised adults aged roughly 18 to 95 years residing in about two dozen US areas.

The sequenced sample was PBMCs or T cells enriched from blood (not recorded which). V is TRBV5-1 and J is TRBJ2-7; 8 bases agree with TRBD2. The source of this sequence is a woman between 18 and 29 years old with acute COVID-19. The DNA of the CDR3 is TGCGCCAGCAGCTTGGGCCCCCCCACGGGAGGGACCTACGAGCAGTACTTC. It specifies CASSLGPPTGGTYEQYF. Full variable domain (rest looked up from reference TRBV5-1 and TRBJ2-7): KAGVTQTPRYLIKTRGQQVTLSCSPISGHRSVSWYQQTPGQGLQFLFEYFSETQRNKGNFPGRFSGRQFSNSRSEMNVSTLELGDSALYLCASSLGPPTGGTYEQYFGPGTRLTVT.